Below are 13 T cell receptor beta chains sequenced from a single sample in a study of blood T cell repertoires in COVID-19. Method: immunoSEQ multiplex PCR; TCRdb's copy keeps in-frame clones and lacks some. Of about 250,000 clones listed, approximately 85% are singletons. The source material was peripheral blood. These receptors all come from a middle-aged man with active or convalescent COVID-19.

J is TRBJ1-5 and V is TRBV6-5; 8 positions match TRBD1. The germline V gene has CDR1 MNHEY and CDR2 SVGAGI. Germline trimming cut 6 bases from V and 6 bases from J; bases unmatched to any gene: 10. This CDR3 has 15 amino acids. CDR3 protein: CASSSRQGMSQPQHF. The DNA of the CDR3 is TGTGCCAGCAGCTCCCGACAGGGGATGAGTCAGCCCCAGCATTTT.

This chain links TRBV7-9 with TRBJ1-1; tentative D call: TRBD1 (6 bases). With 6 bases removed from V and 8 bases from J, the gap between germline ends came to 10 bases. The CDR3 has 11 residues. The V gene's germline CDR1 is SEHNR and CDR2 FQNEAQ (reference sequence). CDR3 nucleotides: TGTGCCAGCAGAGAAGGGACAGAAGCTTTCTTT. Encoded protein: CASREGTEAFF.

About this clone itself: Sequence at one end of the junction differs from germline and may be a read error. The chain is built from TRBV12-3 or TRBV12-4 and TRBJ1-4; no definite D call. The CDR3 consists of 13 residues. CDR3 nucleotide sequence: TGTGCCAGCAGACAGACCCTCCCACGACCCAACTCATTT. It is translated as CASRQTLPRPNSF.

The chain couples TRBV30 to TRBJ1-2, with 9 positions matching TRBD1. Trimming took 2 bases from V and 4 from J; bases not matched to a gene: 8. This CDR3 has 15 amino acids. Germline V gene data show CDR1 as GTSNPN and CDR2 as SVGIG (reference sequence). Here the CDR3 reads CAWSPGTGSRYGYTF. CDR3 DNA: TGTGCCTGGAGTCCCGGGACAGGGAGTCGCTATGGCTACACCTTC.

The chain combines TRBV28 with TRBJ2-2; D gene uncertain. CDR3 size: 12 residues. V was pared by 6 bases and J by 4 bases, with 6 bases between. Germline lookup yields CDR1 MDHEN and CDR2 SYDVKM. DNA of the CDR3: TGTGCCAGCAGATTACTCACCGGGGAGCTGTTTTTT. As protein: CASRLLTGELFF.

This clone was picked up one time. The chain employs TRBV28 and TRBJ1-3, with unresolved D. The CDR3 length is 17 residues. Germline CDR1 is MDHEN and CDR2 is SYDVKM. V lost 2 bases to trimming and J lost 0 bases, with 14 bases between them. CDR3 coding DNA: TGTGCCAGCAGTTTAGATTCCGCACTTTTCTCTGGAAACACCATATATTTT. Encoded protein: CASSLDSALFSGNTIYF.

The chain combines TRBV10-3 with TRBJ2-1; 8 positions agree with TRBD1. In germline, CDR1 is ENHRY, CDR2 SYGVKD. This CDR3 region has 14 residues. V lost 6 bases and J lost 6; bases outside the gene matches: 7. The CDR3 DNA is TGTGCCATCAGCCAGGACAGGGTCCTCAATGAGCAGTTCTTC. It codes for CAISQDRVLNEQFF.

CDR3 residues: CASSSTMAGKGRYEQYF. DNA of the CDR3: TGTGCCAGTAGTTCCACGATGGCAGGGAAGGGGAGGTACGAGCAGTACTTC. V gene TRBV19 combines with J gene TRBJ2-7, with D perhaps matching TRBD2 (6 bases). Trimming cost V 5 bases and J 4 bases, with 24 bases left between them. The CDR3 sequence is 17 residues long. Per germline, CDR1 LNHDA and CDR2 SQIVND (reference sequence).

The rearrangement joins TRBV28 to TRBJ1-2; D remains ambiguous. This CDR3 is 13 amino acids long. Germline CDR1 MDHEN, CDR2 SYDVKM. Trimming shortened V by 6 bases and J by 5 bases, and 13 bases separated the two germline ends. CDR3 loop: CASSWGGRYGYTF. As DNA, the CDR3 is TGTGCCAGCAGCTGGGGAGGGCGGTATGGCTACACCTTC.

The CDR3 reads CASSEWAGGNEQFF. The CDR3 DNA follows: TGTGCCAGCAGTGAATGGGCCGGTGGCAATGAGCAGTTCTTC. The chain employs TRBV2 and TRBJ2-1; D call uncertain. In germline, CDR1 is SNHLY, CDR2 FYNNEI. Trimming left V 2 bases short and J 6 bases short, with 11 bases between. The CDR3 is 14 residues long.

This chain joins TRBV6-4 and TRBJ2-7; 7 nucleotides line up with TRBD2. Per germline, CDR1 MRHNA and CDR2 SNTAGT. This CDR3 contains 11 residues. V shed 9 bases, J shed 5 bases, and the junction held 4 bases outside the gene matches. DNA of the CDR3: TGTGCCAGGACTAGCAGCAACGAGCAGTACTTC. Protein sequence: CARTSSNEQYF.

The chain uses TRBV9 and TRBJ2-2; TRBD2 aligns across 9 bases. This CDR3 is built from 16 residues. The germline V gene encodes CDR1 SGDLS and CDR2 YYNGEE. V lost 5 bases, J lost 4 bases, and 9 bases stayed unmatched. The CDR3 protein is CASSPPGLAITGELFF. The CDR3 region has the DNA TGTGCCAGCAGTCCACCGGGACTAGCCATCACCGGGGAGCTGTTTTTT.

V gene TRBV6-6 combines with J gene TRBJ1-2; D is undetermined. CDR1 MNHNY and CDR2 SVGAGI come from the germline V gene (reference sequence). V was cut by 5 bases and J by 8 bases, with 12 bases left in between. The length of the CDR3 is 12 residues. The CDR3 nucleotides are TGTGCCAGCAGTCATTACACGGGGGGCTACACCTTC. It codes for CASSHYTGGYTF.